This T cell receptor beta chain was recovered during a study of shared clonotypes between healthy human individuals (dated by TCRdb to the early 2020s). Study-level background: The cohort included three men and two women between 18 and 49 years of age. To increase sequencing depth and limit assay-specific biases, TCR repertoire library preparation and sequencing were carried out by different laboratories using diverse techniques. Blood TCR repertoires of five healthy adults were deeply sequenced to estimate repertoire size and the extent of clonotype sharing between individuals. Leukapheresis yielded between about 0.85 and 9 billion PBMCs per donor. For each donor, CD4 naive and CD4 memory were each run on three plates, CD8 naive on two plates, and CD8 memory on one plate. Beyond this particular receptor, the publication reports: Naive subsets generally had larger estimated clonotype richness than memory subsets. Higher generation probabilities were observed for clonotypes shared by all four sorted-subset donors than for non-shared clonotypes. Across several donors, about 5.2% of naive CD4, roughly 3.5% of naive CD8, 2% to 2.5% of memory CD4, and 0.4% of memory CD8 clonotypes were shared. Based on pairwise subsampling, the degree of clonotype sharing among donors was expected to be affected by sequencing depth. The small number of donors limited the genetic and exposure-history diversity represented. Sampling was limited to blood, and TCR repertoires in tissue likely differ from TCR repertoires in blood. Incomplete sequencing was indicated by rarefaction of sorted-subset datasets, despite the large sequencing depth.

A remark on this clone: Its antigen is still unknown. Nothing much larger sits one base from this clone, and base qualities are not available.

V is reduced by 2 bases and J by 6 bases, leaving a spacing of 11 bases between them. The germline V gene specifies SNHLY as CDR1 and FYNNEI as CDR2. The CDR3 numbers 13 residues from cysteine through phenylalanine. Only the CDR3 region is kept as DNA, spanning 39 bases read in frame from base 1. Using the deep immunoSEQ assay, TCR CDR3 regions were amplified from genomic DNA by multiplex PCR. Genomic DNA extracted from each cell subset was distributed evenly over all wells of several immunoSEQ 96-well plates, and each plate served as one replicate. For sorted subsets, around 200 ng genomic DNA, equal to 30,000 or so T cell genomes, was loaded into each replicate PCR. The purified libraries were quantified using a Qubit 3.0 fluorometer, sized with a Bioanalyzer 2100, and then quantified again using the KAPA Library Quantification kit. A separate single-read 150-cycle Illumina NextSeq 550 flow cell was used to sequence each immunoSEQ 96-well plate. For the original study's pipeline: The immunoSEQ output contained only junctional sequences without quality scores, so filtering could not match that applied to full-length reads. To assign V/J genes and CDR3, sequences were annotated using PyIR, a Python wrapper for IgBLAST v1.9, with IMGT germline references. Any read was removed if the V/J assignment was weak (E-value above 1e-6), the CDR3 was missing, or the read contained stop codons, out-of-frame junctions, or ambiguous translated residues. V3J clonotypes were defined as sequences sharing the same inferred V gene, J gene, and CDR3 amino acid sequence. To compute the percentage overlap between repertoires, the number of shared unique clonotypes was divided by the size of the smaller repertoire. Repertoire richness was assessed with RTK rarefaction, the Chao1 estimator, and Recon v2.1 estimates of unobserved clonotypes. Generation probabilities for all TCRbeta clonotypes obtained by the gDNA method from four donors were computed using OLGA. Not all clones reach the TCRdb copy of this immuneACCESS table, which keeps in-frame sequences only. Checked studies attribute under half of the gap to unresolved V genes and leave the rest unexplained. V and J calls plus clone size are reproduced from that table; the DNA served to infer D and trimming. Present in this sample are 2 million to 3 million clones, 90% to 95% of which were seen just once. 0.13% to 0.15% of the sample belongs to the ten largest clones.

Healthy HIV-negative adults with no recently reported acute infections or vaccinations were included as donors. Every donor was a Caucasian adult living in Nashville, Tennessee, USA. CD4+ T cells were enriched by magnetic negative selection, after which naive cells were positively selected on CD45RA and the negative fraction was taken as the memory subset. After blood collection by leukapheresis, PBMCs were isolated using Ficoll-Histopaque density gradient centrifugation and then cryopreserved in the vapor phase of liquid nitrogen. Analytical flow cytometry was used to check the purity and quantity of every magnetically sorted T cell population. Each sorted fraction had its genomic DNA isolated and then quantified by UV absorbance on a Nanodrop 2000c.

The specimen was naive CD4+ T cells sorted from blood. The cell subset or site tag for this specimen amounts to: CD45RA+ positively selected. The TCR was taken from a young man in good health. Recombination linked TRBV2 to TRBJ2-7, with a weak D call of TRBD1 (5 bases match). DNA sequence: TGTGCCAGCAGTGAAAATTGGGGCGGCGAGCAGTACTTC. Translated, this gives CASSENWGGEQYF.